Sequencing of this T cell receptor beta chain was carried out in a study of cytomegalovirus exposure and HLA in healthy donors. The CDR3 covers 15 residues. V was cut by 7 bases and J by 2 bases, with 21 bases left in between. Germline CDR1 is SQVTM and CDR2 is ANQGSEA. Concerning this clone itself: No antigen is known for it.

Primers included in the PCR were 60 Vbeta and 13 Jbeta primers. Sequencing was performed with immunoSEQ multiplex PCR; in TCRdb, only in-frame clones are kept and a portion is missing. This table has about 130,000 clones, 82% appearing once. Study-level results: CMV antigen specificity was confirmed in vitro for three CMV-associated chains.

The chain joins TRBV29-1 to TRBJ2-7, with D perhaps TRBD2 (5 bases). The TCR comes from a boy younger than 10 in good health and CMV-seronegative. Source material: PBMCs. CDR3 coding DNA: TGCAGCGCCGAGCTCTTGGACTCCGGGGCCTACGAGCAGTACTTC. Its translation is CSAELLDSGAYEQYF.